This T cell receptor beta chain was sequenced for a study of identical twins. The germline V gene has CDR1 LNHNV and CDR2 YYDKDF (reference sequence). The V and J ends lost 4 bases and 8 bases, in that order; junction bases with no gene match: 7. The CDR3 consists of 13 residues. TCRdb re-called the 5' RACE reads through MiXCR, storing one row per CDR3 protein. This sample yields about 890,000 distinct CDR3 sequences, of which about 12% are seen a single time; around 1.5% belongs to the top ten. These records were also assigned to another study, of yellow fever vaccine responses in identical twins.

The sequencing sample was made of PBMCs. This receptor was obtained from a woman under 30 in good health. The rearrangement links TRBV15 to TRBJ1-2; the match to TRBD1 covers 7 bases. The CDR3 DNA reads TGTGCCACCAGCACTCTAACAGGGGTCGGCTACACCTTC. Its translation is CATSTLTGVGYTF.